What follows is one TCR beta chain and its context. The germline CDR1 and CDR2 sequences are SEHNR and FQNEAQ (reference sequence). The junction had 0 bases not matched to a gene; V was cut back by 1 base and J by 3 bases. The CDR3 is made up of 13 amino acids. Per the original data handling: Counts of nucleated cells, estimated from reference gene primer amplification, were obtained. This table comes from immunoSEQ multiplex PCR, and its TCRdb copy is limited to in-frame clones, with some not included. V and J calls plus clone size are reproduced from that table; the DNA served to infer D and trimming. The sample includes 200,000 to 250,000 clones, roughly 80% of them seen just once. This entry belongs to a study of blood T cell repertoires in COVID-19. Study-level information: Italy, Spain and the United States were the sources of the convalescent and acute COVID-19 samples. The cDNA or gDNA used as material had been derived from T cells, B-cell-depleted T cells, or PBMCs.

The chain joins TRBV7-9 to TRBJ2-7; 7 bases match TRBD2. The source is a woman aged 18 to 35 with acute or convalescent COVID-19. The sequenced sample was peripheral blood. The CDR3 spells CASSLGDYYEQYF. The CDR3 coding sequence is TGTGCCAGCAGCTTAGGGGACTACTACGAGCAGTACTTC.